One and the same sample provided the 32 T cell receptor beta chains below, sequenced in a study of PD-1 blockade in mismatch repair-deficient tumors. TCRdb's table, derived via immunoSEQ multiplex PCR, lists solely in-frame clones and lacks some. The sample includes some 100,000 clones, under 90% of them seen just once. The source material was peripheral blood, sampled approximately 8 months after starting pembrolizumab. Receptors were obtained from an adult with mismatch repair-deficient cancer.

The chain employs TRBV5-6 and TRBJ2-7; 9 bases match TRBD2. This CDR3 contains 19 residues. Germline V gene data show CDR1 as SGHDT and CDR2 as YYEEEE. With V trimmed by 2 bases and J by 11 bases, 26 bases remained unmatched. The CDR3 DNA is TGTGCCAGCAGCTTTACCCCCCACCTCGGGGGTAGCGGGAGTTTTGTGAAGTACTTC. It is translated as CASSFTPHLGGSGSFVKYF.

This sequence joins TRBV9 and TRBJ2-3; D not resolved. The CDR3 runs 14 residues. V was trimmed by 4 bases and J by 4 bases, leaving 13 bases between them. The germline gives CDR1 SGDLS, CDR2 YYNGEE. Here the CDR3 reads CASSLNYEADTQYF. CDR3 DNA: TGTGCCAGCAGCCTAAATTATGAGGCAGATACGCAGTATTTT.

V is TRBV19 and J is TRBJ1-1; D gene unclear. V lost 5 bases and J 1 base, leaving 8 bases between the germline ends. This CDR3 has 13 amino acids. CDR1 is LNHDA and CDR2 is SQIVND in the germline V gene (reference sequence). CDR3 amino acids: CASSFQKNTEAFF. The CDR3 nucleotides are TGTGCCAGTAGTTTTCAGAAGAACACTGAAGCTTTCTTT.

This chain uses TRBV27 with TRBJ2-1; D remains unclear. V dropped 3 bases and J dropped 7 bases, with 19 bases sitting between them. Looked up from germline, CDR1 is MNHEY and CDR2 is SMNVEV (reference sequence). There are 16 residues in the CDR3. Written as DNA, the CDR3 is TGTGCCAGCAGTTTGGGATCCCCCCGGGCCGGTAATGAGCAGTTCTTC. Translation gives CASSLGSPRAGNEQFF.

The chain couples TRBV30 to TRBJ2-5, with D perhaps TRBD2 (5 bases). The J call could be wrong; TRBJ2-7 is a better fit for the DNA end. The CDR3 consists of 14 residues. CDR1 GTSNPN and CDR2 SVGIG come from the germline V gene (reference sequence). The CDR3 region is CAWSAGGTSYEQYF. The CDR3 DNA sequence: TGTGCCTGGAGTGCTGGAGGAACAAGTTACGAGCAGTACTTC.

V usage is TRBV6-6 and J usage is TRBJ2-7, with 10 positions matching TRBD2. Germline trimming cut 4 bases from V and 6 bases from J; bases unmatched to any gene: 6. CDR3 length: 14 amino acids. The germline gives CDR1 MNHNY, CDR2 SVGAGI (reference sequence). The CDR3 loop reads CASSLSGRAGEQYF. The CDR3 nucleotides are TGTGCCAGCAGTTTAAGCGGGAGGGCGGGCGAGCAGTACTTC.

This clone was counted a few times. The chain links TRBV19 to TRBJ1-5; 7 nucleotides line up with TRBD1. The CDR3 extends over 14 amino acids. Losses at the gene ends were 6 bases for V and 3 bases for J; bases not matched to a gene: 5. Germline CDR1 is LNHDA and CDR2 is SQIVND (reference sequence). CDR3 sequence: CASRPTGFNQPQHF. CDR3 nucleotide sequence: TGTGCCAGTAGACCGACAGGGTTCAATCAGCCCCAGCATTTT.

This clone was seen only once. The chain recombines TRBV5-4 with TRBJ2-7; D may correspond to TRBD1 or TRBD2 (5 bases each). Deletions cut 2 bases from V and 6 bases from J, with 15 bases between. The length of the CDR3 is 14 residues. CDR1 SGHNT and CDR2 YYREEE come from the germline V gene (reference sequence). The DNA for the CDR3 is TGTGCCAGCAGCTTCTGGGACGATTGGGGCGAGCAGTACTTC. Its protein is CASSFWDDWGEQYF.

V and J are TRBV4-3 and TRBJ2-1; 8 nucleotides align to TRBD1. The V segment lost 4 bases and the J segment 8 bases; nucleotides outside the gene matches: 4. CDR3 length equals 13 residues. Germline values: CDR1 LGHNA, CDR2 YSLEER. CDR3 DNA: TGCGCCAGCAGCCGAGACAGGGGCTATGAGCAGTTCTTC. It is translated as CASSRDRGYEQFF.

The rearrangement joins TRBV6-1 to TRBJ1-5, with 7 bases that match TRBD1. This CDR3 has 15 amino acids. Germline-derived CDR1 and CDR2 are MNHNS and SASEGT. V was pared by 1 base and J by 11 bases, with 11 bases of the junction left unmatched. The CDR3, as DNA: TGTGCCAGCAGTGAAGTGCGCCCAGGGGGGACGGCCCAGCATTTT. Residues: CASSEVRPGGTAQHF.

The chain links TRBV19 to TRBJ1-1, with no clear D. The ends were cut back, 7 bases at V and 0 bases at J, with 15 bases in the middle. The germline gives CDR1 LNHDA, CDR2 SQIVND (reference sequence). This CDR3 spans 15 amino acids. This chain's CDR3 is CASNRHLSMNTEAFF. The CDR3 DNA reads TGTGCCAGTAACCGCCATTTGAGCATGAACACTGAAGCTTTCTTT.

This clone was seen a handful of times. The chain employs TRBV9 and TRBJ2-7, with D hard to call. With 7 bases removed from V and 6 bases from J, the gap between germline ends came to 14 bases. This CDR3 region has 12 residues. Germline V gives CDR1 SGDLS, CDR2 YYNGEE. The CDR3 is CASGTTALEQYF. The CDR3 nucleotides read TGTGCCAGCGGCACGACGGCCCTCGAGCAGTACTTC.

The V call is TRBV19, the J call TRBJ2-2; D gene uncertain. V gave up 3 bases and J gave up 6 bases, with 11 bases separating them. This CDR3 region has 14 residues. Germline V gene lookup returns CDR1 LNHDA and CDR2 SQIVND (reference sequence). The CDR3 DNA follows: TGTGCCAGTAGTATCGGTCTAGTAGCCGGGGAGCTGTTTTTT. This gives the protein CASSIGLVAGELFF.

CDR3 sequence (DNA): TGTGCCAGCAGCAAGTACCGGAGCAGAGATACGCAGTATTTT. Residues: CASSKYRSRDTQYF. The genes are TRBV21-1 and TRBJ2-3; the table's D gene call, TRBD2, was not cross checked with the DNA. TRBV21-1 is a listed pseudogene. The CDR3 contains 14 residues.

A few counts support this clone. The J gene is TRBJ1-5, the V gene TRBV15; a possible D gene is TRBD1 (5 bases). Germline-derived CDR1 and CDR2 are LNHNV and YYDKDF (reference sequence). Trimming left V 5 bases short and J 0 bases short, with 8 bases between. There are 14 residues in the CDR3. The CDR3 DNA follows: TGTGCCACCAGCCCGACAGTTAGCAATCAGCCCCAGCATTTT. Its protein product is CATSPTVSNQPQHF. Using reference TRBV15 and TRBJ1-5 for the parts outside the CDR3, the full variable domain is DAMVIQNPRYQVTQFGKPVTLSCSQTLNHNVMYWYQQKSSQAPKLLFHYYDKDFNNEADTPDNFQSRRPNTSFCFLDIRSPGLGDTAMYLCATSPTVSNQPQHFGDGTRLSIL.

The V gene is TRBV10-3, the J gene TRBJ1-3; D gene uncertain. The germline gives CDR1 ENHRY, CDR2 SYGVKD. The CDR3 has 14 amino acids. With 6 bases removed from V and 1 base from J, the gap between germline ends came to 10 bases. The CDR3 loop reads CAISQRESGNTIYF. The DNA for the CDR3 is TGTGCCATCAGCCAAAGAGAGTCTGGAAACACCATATATTTT.

This clone came up once. The chain employs TRBV7-3 and TRBJ1-1; D is unresolved. Germline values: CDR1 SGHTA, CDR2 FQGTGA. With 2 bases removed from V and 4 bases from J, the gap between germline ends came to 8 bases. The CDR3 totals 13 residues. The CDR3 coding sequence is TGTGCCAGCAGCTTACGTGGCAGCACTGAAGCTTTCTTT. Translating it yields CASSLRGSTEAFF.

Only a few counts were recorded for this clone. The chain couples TRBV29-1 to TRBJ2-7; D unclear. Trimming shortened V by 4 bases and J by 2 bases, and 15 bases separated the two germline ends. Germline-derived CDR1 and CDR2 are SQVTM and ANQGSEA. The CDR3 covers 14 residues. CDR3 in amino acids: CSVGWQAETYEQYF. The CDR3 DNA reads TGCAGCGTTGGATGGCAGGCCGAAACCTACGAGCAGTACTTC.

V gene TRBV7-2 combines with J gene TRBJ2-7; TRBD1 matches 7 bases. Germline trimming cut 4 bases from V and 2 bases from J; bases unmatched to any gene: 8. The CDR3 has 15 amino acids. The germline V gene encodes CDR1 SGHTA and CDR2 FQGNSA. CDR3 in amino acids: CASSWKGTEAYEQYF. CDR3 nucleotides: TGTGCCAGCAGCTGGAAAGGGACAGAGGCCTACGAGCAGTACTTC.

The chain uses TRBV2 and TRBJ2-7, with D perhaps matching TRBD2 (6 bases). The CDR3 length is 15 residues. Germline V gene lookup returns CDR1 SNHLY and CDR2 FYNNEI. Trimming stripped 3 bases from V and 3 bases from J, with 15 bases between. CDR3: CASSEAGGNLYEQYF. The DNA for the CDR3 is TGTGCCAGCAGTGAGGCGGGCGGGAACCTCTACGAGCAGTACTTC.

V gene TRBV7-2 combines with J gene TRBJ2-7; 7 bases are shared with TRBD2. The germline CDR1 and CDR2 sequences are SGHTA and FQGNSA. This CDR3 spans 16 amino acids. The V and J ends lost 7 bases and 5 bases, in that order; junction bases with no gene match: 17. CDR3 amino acids: CASTRFSWEGADEQYF. In DNA form, the CDR3 reads TGTGCCAGCACAAGGTTTTCGTGGGAGGGTGCTGACGAGCAGTACTTC. The variable domain in full, with the rest retrieved from reference TRBV7-2 and TRBJ2-7, is GAGVSQSPSNKVTEKGKDVELRCDPISGHTALYWYRQSLGQGLEFLIYFQGNSAPDKSGLPSDRFSAERTGGSVSTLTIQRTQQEDSAVYLCASTRFSWEGADEQYFGPGTRLTVT.

The chain uses TRBV12-5 and TRBJ1-4, with 8 bases lining up with TRBD1. The ends lost 0 bases at V and 7 bases at J; junction bases unmatched: 7. The V gene's germline CDR1 is LGHNT and CDR2 FRNRAP. The CDR3 length is 16 residues. CDR3 coding DNA: TGTGCTAGTGGTTTGGTAAGGGGACAGGCTCCTGAAAAACTGTTTTTT. Encoded protein: CASGLVRGQAPEKLFF.

The V and J genes are TRBV7-2 and TRBJ2-3, with a possible D match to TRBD2 (5 bases). The CDR3 loop spans 15 amino acids. Germline V CDR1 and CDR2: SGHTA, FQGNSA. Trimming took 1 base from V and 1 from J, leaving 9 bases between them. CDR3 region: CASSLDGVGTDTQYF. The CDR3 DNA reads TGTGCCAGCAGCTTAGACGGGGTAGGCACAGATACGCAGTATTTT. Filled out from reference TRBV7-2 and TRBJ2-3, the complete variable domain reads GAGVSQSPSNKVTEKGKDVELRCDPISGHTALYWYRQSLGQGLEFLIYFQGNSAPDKSGLPSDRFSAERTGGSVSTLTIQRTQQEDSAVYLCASSLDGVGTDTQYFGPGTRLTVL.

The chain joins TRBV4-1 to TRBJ2-5; a possible D gene is TRBD2 (6 bases). Germline V lookup: CDR1 MGHRA, CDR2 YSYEKL. This CDR3 comprises 16 residues. The ends were cut back, 4 bases at V and 2 bases at J, with 17 bases in the middle. The CDR3 DNA follows: TGCGCCAGCAGCCCTCAGGTGGGGACTGCTCAAGAGACCCAGTACTTC. Translation gives CASSPQVGTAQETQYF.

The J gene is TRBJ2-7, the V gene TRBV5-1; TRBD1 aligns across 8 bases. The germline V gene encodes CDR1 SGHRS and CDR2 YFSETQ. The V segment lost 3 bases and the J segment 5 bases; nucleotides outside the gene matches: 7. CDR3 length: 14 residues. The CDR3 coding sequence is TGCGCCAGCAGCTCAGGACAGGGCGCTGACGAGCAGTACTTC. Its translation: CASSSGQGADEQYF.

The chain employs TRBV4-2 and TRBJ2-1, with TRBD2 matching 9 bases. Germline CDR1 is LGHNA and CDR2 is YNFKEQ. This CDR3 is built from 17 residues. V shed 0 bases, J shed 2 bases, and the junction held 5 bases outside the gene matches. The CDR3: CASSQDASGTPYNEQFF. The CDR3 coding sequence is TGTGCCAGCAGCCAAGACGCTAGCGGGACCCCCTACAATGAGCAGTTCTTC.

The rearrangement uses TRBV5-1 and TRBJ2-7; TRBD2 is a possible D gene (6 bases). Germline V CDR1 and CDR2: SGHRS, YFSETQ. V lost 0 bases and J 7 bases, leaving 14 bases between the germline ends. The CDR3 is made up of 14 amino acids. CDR3 sequence: CASSLGAAGREQYF. Written as DNA, the CDR3 is TGCGCCAGCAGCTTGGGTGCAGCTGGGAGGGAGCAGTACTTC.

This clone was seen a single time. This chain uses TRBV9 with TRBJ1-1; D is perhaps TRBD1 (6 bases). CDR3 length equals 14 residues. Germline V gene data show CDR1 as SGDLS and CDR2 as YYNGEE. V was clipped by 4 bases and J by 3 bases, with 13 bases between them. The CDR3 protein is CASSPRGRDTEAFF. The CDR3 coding sequence is TGTGCCAGCAGCCCCCGGGGGCGCGACACTGAAGCTTTCTTT. Based on the CDR3 plus reference TRBV9 and TRBJ1-1, the full variable domain is DSGVTQTPKHLITATGQRVTLRCSPRSGDLSVYWYQQSLDQGLQFLIQYYNGEERAKGNILERFSAQQFPDLHSELNLSSLELGDSALYFCASSPRGRDTEAFFGQGTRLTVV.

The rearrangement uses TRBV7-3 and TRBJ1-1; unclear D gene. Between the trimmed V and J ends, which lost 2 bases and 4 bases, there was a span of 8 bases. In germline, CDR1 is SGHTA, CDR2 FQGTGA. The CDR3 extends over 13 amino acids. CDR3 sequence (DNA): TGTGCCAGCAGCTTAGCGGCAGTCACTGAAGCTTTCTTT. The encoded protein is CASSLAAVTEAFF.

The J gene is TRBJ2-7, the V gene TRBV5-1; 12 positions match TRBD2. The V gene end was trimmed by 5 bases and the J gene end by 6 bases; junction bases not matched to a gene: 9. Germline values: CDR1 SGHRS, CDR2 YFSETQ. CDR3 length equals 15 residues. In DNA form, the CDR3 reads TGCGCCAGCAGGTCCGGACTAGCGGGACAAGTCGAGCAGTACTTC. Protein product: CASRSGLAGQVEQYF. The full variable domain, with the rest looked up from reference TRBV5-1 and TRBJ2-7, is KAGVTQTPRYLIKTRGQQVTLSCSPISGHRSVSWYQQTPGQGLQFLFEYFSETQRNKGNFPGRFSGRQFSNSRSEMNVSTLELGDSALYLCASRSGLAGQVEQYFGPGTRLTVT.

This clone was seen only a few times. The chain recombines TRBV6-1 with TRBJ2-5; D may be TRBD1 or TRBD2 (6 bases each). Per germline, CDR1 MNHNS and CDR2 SASEGT. This CDR3 is built from 20 residues. Trimming cost V 2 bases and J 5 bases, with 30 bases left between them. This CDR3 reads CASSESSSGRRGAHRETQYF. The CDR3 region has the DNA TGTGCCAGCAGTGAATCTTCCTCGGGAAGGAGGGGGGCACACAGGGAGACCCAGTACTTC.

The rearrangement links TRBV27 to TRBJ1-2; D remains ambiguous. The CDR3 runs 13 residues. V lost 11 bases to trimming and J lost 0 bases, with 13 bases between them. The germline gives CDR1 MNHEY, CDR2 SMNVEV (reference sequence). The CDR3 sequence: CASAQLTNYGYTF. DNA of the CDR3: TGTGCCTCCGCTCAACTCACTAACTATGGCTACACCTTC.